Listed below are T cell receptor beta chains from one sample, sequenced in a study of cytomegalovirus exposure and HLA in healthy donors. Some clones are missing from TCRdb's copy, which holds only in-frame ones; the method was immunoSEQ multiplex PCR. Counted here are more than 15,000 clones, 70% to 80% occurring once; the ten biggest clones make up around 3.5%. The specimen sequenced was PBMCs. These receptors were collected from a man aged 18 to 29 in good health and CMV-seronegative. CDR3s include the opening cysteine and the closing phenylalanine or tryptophan. The D gene is left open where the match is weak. For some rows the clone size is stated as once, few or many, or as a class when expanded; others skip it.

v_gene	j_gene	d_gene	abundance	CDR3nt	CDR3aa
TRBV7-9	TRBJ2-1	TRBD1	.	TGTGCCAGCAGCCATACAGGGGAGTTGGACAATGAGCAGTTCTTC	CASSHTGELDNEQFF
TRBV6-5	TRBJ1-1	.	.	TGTGCCAGCAGTAAGTACAGGCTTATGAACACTGAAGCTTTCTTT	CASSKYRLMNTEAFF
TRBV30	TRBJ2-3	TRBD2	.	TGTGCCTGGAGGATAGCGGGGCCGAGCACAGATACGCAGTATTTT	CAWRIAGPSTDTQYF
TRBV5-1	TRBJ2-3	TRBD1	.	TGCGCCAGCAGCCCCCGGGACAGGGGTTCCACAGATACGCAGTATTTT	CASSPRDRGSTDTQYF
TRBV9	TRBJ1-5	.	.	TGTGCCAGCAGCCCCGAAGGGGGTCGCAATCAGCCCCAGCATTTT	CASSPEGGRNQPQHF
TRBV5-1	TRBJ1-1	TRBD1	.	TGCGCCAGCAGCTTTATGTACAGGGGGCGACTAATGAACACTGAAGCTTTCTTT	CASSFMYRGRLMNTEAFF
TRBV25-1	TRBJ2-3	.	.	TGTGCCAGCACTGGCGGCGCAGCGACAGATACGCAGTATTTT	CASTGGAATDTQYF
TRBV30	TRBJ1-5	.	.	TGTGCCTGGGGATCAGGGGCGGATCAGCCCCAGCATTTT	CAWGSGADQPQHF
TRBV27	TRBJ2-1	.	.	TGTGCCAGCACAACGCAGGTCTACAGGGAGCAGTTCTTC	CASTTQVYREQFF
TRBV25-1	TRBJ1-2	TRBD1	.	TGTGCCAGCAGTGGACAGGGGGCTACCTATGGCTACACCTTC	CASSGQGATYGYTF
TRBV18	TRBJ1-5	.	.	TGTGCCAGCTCACCGCGGAGACAGGCCGGGGATCAGCCCCAGCATTTT	CASSPRRQAGDQPQHF
TRBV29-1	TRBJ1-1	TRBD1	.	TGCAGCGTTACCCTACCAGGGGGAGCTTTCTTT	CSVTLPGGAFF
TRBV4-3	TRBJ2-3	TRBD2	few	TGCGCCAGCAGCCCTCTAGCGGGGGGGCCAGTTACGCAGTATTTT	CASSPLAGGPVTQYF
TRBV6-1	TRBJ1-1	.	once	TGTGCCAGCAGTGAAGACGAGAGGGAGAGAGACACTGAAGCTTTCTTT	CASSEDERERDTEAFF
TRBV6-5	TRBJ1-5	.	few	TGTGCCAGCAGCCCCACCCGGGGGCAGCCCCAGCATTTT	CASSPTRGQPQHF
TRBV7-2	TRBJ1-4	.	.	TGTGCCAGCAGCCAAAGTAACTATCTGGAAAAACTGTTTTTT	CASSQSNYLEKLFF
TRBV12-5	TRBJ1-1	.	.	TGTGCTAGTGGCCGACGGGGAGACACTGAAGCTTTCTTT	CASGRRGDTEAFF
TRBV29-1	TRBJ1-1	.	.	TGCAGCGTTGAGACAGTGAACACTGAAGCTTTCTTT	CSVETVNTEAFF
TRBV30	TRBJ1-3	.	.	TGTGCCTGGAGGACAGGAAACACCATATATTTT	CAWRTGNTIYF
TRBV25-1	TRBJ1-1	.	.	TGTGCCAGCAGCCCCGGAGGGGCGAACACTGAAGCTTTCTTT	CASSPGGANTEAFF
TRBV18	TRBJ1-2	.	.	TGTGCCAGCTCACTTCAGAGGCGATCAGACTATGGCTACACCTTC	CASSLQRRSDYGYTF
TRBV5-4	TRBJ2-3	TRBD2	.	TGTGCCAGCAGCGACCTAGCGGGGACCCTCGCAGATACGCAGTATTTT	CASSDLAGTLADTQYF
TRBV9	TRBJ1-1	.	.	TGTGCCAGCAGCGTAGCTATGAACACTGAAGCTTTCTTT	CASSVAMNTEAFF
TRBV5-1	TRBJ1-1	TRBD1	.	TGCGCCAGCAGCTTGGAACAGGGGGGAGGAACTGAAGCTTTCTTT	CASSLEQGGGTEAFF
TRBV5-1	TRBJ1-1	.	.	TGCGCCAGCAGCGCCTCGGGAGACACTGAAGCTTTCTTT	CASSASGDTEAFF
TRBV30	TRBJ1-2	.	.	TGTGCCTGGACGGAGACCAGCCTTTATGGCTACACCTTC	CAWTETSLYGYTF
TRBV30	TRBJ1-2	.	.	TGTGCCTGGGCGACAGAGCGCCATGGCTACACCTTC	CAWATERHGYTF
TRBV6-1	TRBJ2-1	TRBD2	.	TGTGCCAGCAGTGAAGGAGGGCTACTAGCGGAATACAATGAGCAGTTCTTC	CASSEGGLLAEYNEQFF
TRBV30	TRBJ1-3	.	.	TGTGCCTGTGATGACGACATCTCTGGAAACACCATATATTTT	CACDDDISGNTIYF
TRBV29-1	TRBJ2-3	.	.	TGCAGCGTTGAAGATCCTCTCGGGAGTGGAGATACGCAGTATTTT	CSVEDPLGSGDTQYF
TRBV30	TRBJ2-7	TRBD1	.	TGTGCCTGGAAGCAGGGGGCGGTAACGGAGCAGTACTTC	CAWKQGAVTEQYF
TRBV29-1	TRBJ1-1	.	.	TGCAGCGCCCATACAACAGGCATGAACACTGAAGCTTTCTTT	CSAHTTGMNTEAFF
TRBV30	TRBJ1-5	.	.	TGTGCCTGGAGTGTGTCCGAGGCGGGCAAGTCGCCCCAGCATTTT	CAWSVSEAGKSPQHF
TRBV7-2	TRBJ1-1	.	.	TGTGCCAGCAGCTTTCAGGTCGGCCAACTGAACACTGAAGCTTTCTTT	CASSFQVGQLNTEAFF
TRBV29-1	TRBJ1-2	.	.	TGCAGCGTTGGGGGATTACAGGGATACTATGGCTACACCTTC	CSVGGLQGYYGYTF
TRBV30	TRBJ1-1	.	.	TGTGCCTGGAGTGTACGTCCAGGGTTGTCTGAAGCTTTCTTT	CAWSVRPGLSEAFF
TRBV7-2	TRBJ2-7	.	.	TGTGCCAGCAGCTTCCACTCCTACGAGCAGTACTTC	CASSFHSYEQYF
TRBV6-5	TRBJ1-1	.	.	TGTGCCAGCAGTTACTCTGCCGGGAACACTGAAGCTTTCTTT	CASSYSAGNTEAFF
TRBV30	TRBJ2-1	TRBD2	.	TGTGCCTGGAGTACGGCTAGCGGGCACAATGAGCAGTTCTTC	CAWSTASGHNEQFF
TRBV30	TRBJ2-7	.	.	TGTGCCTGGAGTTTGGCGGTCGAGCAGTACTTC	CAWSLAVEQYF
TRBV6-1	TRBJ1-3	.	few	TGTGCCAGCAGTCCTTCTCGGGACTCTGGAAACACCATATATTTT	CASSPSRDSGNTIYF
TRBV29-1	TRBJ1-2	TRBD1	.	TGCAGCGTCCGGACAGGGCGGGATGAAGGCTACACCTTC	CSVRTGRDEGYTF
TRBV7-9	TRBJ1-1	.	.	TGTGCCAGCAGCTTAGAAGGTTTGCGGATCGAAGCTTTCTTT	CASSLEGLRIEAFF
TRBV6-5	TRBJ2-7	.	.	TGTGCCAGCAGAGGGGGCTACGAGCAGTACTTC	CASRGGYEQYF
TRBV30	TRBJ1-4	.	.	TGTGCCTGGAGTTGGACACCCGCGGAAAAACTGTTTTTT	CAWSWTPAEKLFF
TRBV30	TRBJ1-1	TRBD1	.	TGTGCCTGGAGTGTACGGGGGACAGGGGCTTCCACCGAAGCTTTCTTT	CAWSVRGTGASTEAFF
TRBV30	TRBJ1-1	.	few	TGTGCCTACAGGGCTTTGAACACTGAAGCTTTCTTT	CAYRALNTEAFF
TRBV9	TRBJ2-3	.	.	TGTGCCAGCAGCCCCCGGTCAGGGTCAGATACGCAGTATTTT	CASSPRSGSDTQYF
TRBV29-1	TRBJ1-1	.	.	TGCAGCGTTGATACTTCCAGGGGTGCTGAAGCTTTCTTT	CSVDTSRGAEAFF
TRBV6-1	TRBJ1-2	TRBD1	once	TGTGCCAGCAGTGTGACAGGGAACTATGGCTACACCTTC	CASSVTGNYGYTF
TRBV29-1	TRBJ1-5	.	.	TGCAGCGTTGCAGTTTCTGACAATCAGCCCCAGCATTTT	CSVAVSDNQPQHF
TRBV10-3	TRBJ1-2	.	once	TGTGCCAGCGCCGGTGACACGGACTATGGCTACACCTTC	CASAGDTDYGYTF
TRBV6-1	TRBJ1-2	TRBD1	.	TGTGCCAGCAGTGAAGCCCCCGGGACAGGGGAAGGCTACACCTTC	CASSEAPGTGEGYTF